The 4 T cell receptor beta chains below come from one sample, sequenced in a study of cytomegalovirus exposure and HLA in healthy donors. The primer mix had 60 Vbeta and 13 Jbeta primers. The repertoire was sequenced with immunoSEQ multiplex PCR; TCRdb's copy has only in-frame clones and lacks some. The sample records about 130,000 clones, about 79% being singletons. Sequencing was carried out using PBMCs. The receptor source for this set is a woman between 18 and 29 years old in good health and CMV-seropositive.

The genes are TRBV7-2 and TRBJ1-5, with 7 nucleotides matching TRBD1. There are 14 residues in the CDR3. Germline V gene data show CDR1 as SGHTA and CDR2 as FQGNSA. V was pared by 5 bases and J by 4 bases, with 5 bases of the junction left unmatched. CDR3 nucleotides: TGTGCCAGCAGCCCGAGACAGGGTAATCAGCCCCAGCATTTT. It specifies CASSPRQGNQPQHF.

V gene TRBV2 combines with J gene TRBJ2-5; 9 nucleotides match TRBD2. J was trimmed by 7 bases and V by 6 bases; bases with no gene match: 12. This CDR3 has 15 residues. Germline V gives CDR1 SNHLY, CDR2 FYNNEI. The CDR3: CASSGGVAGVGTQYF. The DNA for the CDR3 is TGTGCCAGCAGCGGAGGAGTAGCGGGGGTAGGGACCCAGTACTTC.

V usage is TRBV18 and J usage is TRBJ1-1; D is unresolved. CDR1 is KGHSH and CDR2 is LQKENI in the germline V gene. This CDR3 contains 15 residues. V was shortened by 6 bases and J by 5 bases, with 19 bases between the two germline ends. CDR3 coding DNA: TGTGCCAGCTCCCCCACGGGCTCTACGGGGACTGAAGCTTTCTTT. Its translation is CASSPTGSTGTEAFF.

The chain links TRBV5-4 to TRBJ2-3; D gene uncertain. This CDR3 region has 13 residues. CDR1 SGHNT and CDR2 YYREEE come from the germline V gene (reference sequence). The ends were cut back, 6 bases at V and 0 bases at J, with 8 bases in the middle. The CDR3 sequence: CASTLYSTDTQYF. For the CDR3, the DNA is TGTGCCAGCACCTTATATAGCACAGATACGCAGTATTTT.